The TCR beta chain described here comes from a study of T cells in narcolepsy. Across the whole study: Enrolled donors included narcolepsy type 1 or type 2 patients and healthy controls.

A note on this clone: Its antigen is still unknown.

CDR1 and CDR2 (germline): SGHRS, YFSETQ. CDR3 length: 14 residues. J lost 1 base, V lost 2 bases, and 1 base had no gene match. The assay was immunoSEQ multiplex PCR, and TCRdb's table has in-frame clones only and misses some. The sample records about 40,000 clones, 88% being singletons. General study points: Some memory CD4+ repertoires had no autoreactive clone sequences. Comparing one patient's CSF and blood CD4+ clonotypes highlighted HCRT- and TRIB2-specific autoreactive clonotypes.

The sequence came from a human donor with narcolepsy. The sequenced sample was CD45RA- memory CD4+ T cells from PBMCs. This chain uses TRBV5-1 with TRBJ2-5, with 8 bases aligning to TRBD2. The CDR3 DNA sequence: TGCGCCAGCAGCTTTAGCGGGACCCAAGAGACCCAGTACTTC. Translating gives CASSFSGTQETQYF.